This TCR beta chain is drawn from a study of T cells in Graves' hyperthyroidism and ophthalmopathy. TCR beta CDR3 region amplification was performed from RNA transcripts. RT-PCR in the first round (using the HTBI primer set) targeted the TCR CDR3. TCRdb processed the multiplex PCR reads anew with MiXCR; each CDR3 protein has one entry. The sample has under 550,000 distinct CDR3 sequences; 12% to 15% are singletons. Hyperthyroidism, newly diagnosed and lasting under 2 months, affected patients aged 18 to 65. 10 ml of fresh peripheral blood supplied the PBMCs. Germline V gene data show CDR1 as MDHEN and CDR2 as SYDVKM. CDR3 length: 15 amino acids. The V end was cut by 5 bases, the J end by 7 bases, with 20 bases between. This clonotype was recorded at least ten times.

Sample: blood. The receptor was derived from a woman under 30 with Graves' hyperthyroidism. The chain joins TRBV28 to TRBJ2-5; no definite D call. The CDR3 region is CASSRRRVDGLTQYF. CDR3 coding DNA: TGTGCCAGCAGTCGCCGAAGGGTGGATGGGTTGACCCAGTACTTC. The full variable domain, completed using reference TRBV28 and TRBJ2-5, is DVKVTQSSRYLVKRTGEKVFLECVQDMDHENMFWYRQDPGLGLRLIYFSYDVKMKEKGDIPEGYSVSREKKERFSLILESASTNQTSMYLCASSRRRVDGLTQYFGPGTRLLVL.